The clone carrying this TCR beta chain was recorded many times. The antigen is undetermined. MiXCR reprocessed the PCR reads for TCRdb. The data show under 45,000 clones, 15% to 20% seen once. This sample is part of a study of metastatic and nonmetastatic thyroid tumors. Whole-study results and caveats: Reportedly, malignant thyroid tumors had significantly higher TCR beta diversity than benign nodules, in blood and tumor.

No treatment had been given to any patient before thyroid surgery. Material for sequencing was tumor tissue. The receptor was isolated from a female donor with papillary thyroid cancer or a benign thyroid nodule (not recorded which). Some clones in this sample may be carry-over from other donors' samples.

This CDR3 reads CAISDPTRGQGADYGYTF. CDR3 coding DNA: TGTGCCATCAGTGACCCTACTCGGGGACAGGGGGCGGACTATGGCTACACCTTC. This rearrangement joins TRBV10-3 to TRBJ1-2; 12 nucleotides agree with TRBD1. The CDR3 loop spans 18 amino acids. CDR1 is ENHRY and CDR2 is SYGVKD in the germline V gene. Trimming at V came to 3 bases and at J to 3 bases, leaving 11 bases not matched to a gene.